This TCR beta chain is from a study of T-cell reconstitution after alpha-beta-depleted transplantation in children. Using unique molecular identifiers, the investigators prepared the TCRbeta library. TCRdb analysed the PCR reads with MiXCR anew, one entry per CDR3 protein. Of about 610,000 distinct CDR3 sequences listed, roughly a tenth are singletons. The CDR3 loop spans 15 amino acids. Germline V gene data show CDR1 as SQVTM and CDR2 as ANQGSEA. V shed 8 bases and J 4 bases; nucleotides not matched to a gene: 11. Here the sequenced sample was PBMCs from the stem cell graft donor, taken from the stem cell graft. V gene TRBV29-1 combines with J gene TRBJ2-1; TRBD2 matches at 10 bases. The sequence came from a human donor who donated a stem cell graft to a child with acute myeloid leukemia. This chain's CDR3 is CSTLGSSGGYNEQFF. CDR3 sequence (DNA): TGCAGCACCTTGGGTTCTAGCGGGGGATACAATGAGCAGTTCTTC.